This T cell receptor beta chain was found in a study of cytomegalovirus exposure and HLA in healthy donors. The overall study: Some 77 million unique TCRs from HLA-typed donors were held in an early release of data. There were over 350 genotyped donors. Of these, roughly 86% fell in the genetic ancestry cluster associated with self-reported Caucasian donors.

PCR employed 60 Vbeta and 13 Jbeta primers. Measured with immunoSEQ multiplex PCR; TCRdb has only the in-frame clones, and not every one. The data show 150,000 or so clones, approximately 82% seen once. Details on this clone: Antigen: not known.

Points from the study as a whole: In an earlier analysis, in some 540 donors, most V segments appeared productive either ~90% or ~30% of the time. Later analysis demonstrated an association between a missense DCLRE1C variant and TCR beta V- and J-gene trimming.

The TCR comes from a male donor in good health and CMV-seropositive. The material sequenced was PBMCs.

In DNA, the CDR3 is TGTGCCTGGAGGCAGGGTGGCGAGACCCAGTACTTC. As protein: CAWRQGGETQYF. J is TRBJ2-5 and V is TRBV30; TRBD1 might be the D (5 bases). CDR1 and CDR2 from the germline V gene are GTSNPN and SVGIG (reference sequence). Trimming took off 3 bases at V and 5 bases at J, with 10 bases between the two ends. CDR3 length equals 12 residues.